These T cell receptor beta chains were read from a single sample in a study of CD8+CD57+ T cells in acquired aplastic anemia. TCRdb analysed the reads with MiXCR anew, one entry per CDR3 protein. The profile shows roughly 160,000 distinct CDR3 sequences, 65% to 75% of them singletons. The specimen was sorted CD4+, CD8+, or CD8+CD57+ T cells (not recorded which) from PBMCs. The source is a human donor with aplastic anemia. The CDR3 runs from the conserved cysteine through the conserved F or W. The size of a clone is reported for some rows only, either as once, few or many, or as a class for expanded clones.

v_call clone_size cdr3_aa
TRBV7-8 NA CASSLSTAHGYTF
TRBV25-1 NA CASSDQGNYGYTF
TRBV20-1 NA CSARDFQGMENTIYF
TRBV2 NA CASSEQVVYEQYF
TRBV20-1 NA CSASRGAHYEQYF
TRBV19 once CASSGWGGAADTQYF
TRBV29-1 NA CSVERGQTYFF
TRBV29-1 NA CSAWEGAGEQYF
TRBV7-6 NA CASSFGTGVAGELFF
TRBV10-3 few CAISEGSDTQYF
TRBV29-1 NA CSVRAALYGYTF
TRBV10-3 many CAITTGDEAGGWDTQYF
TRBV10-3 NA CAIRGLDPMNTGELFF
TRBV20-1 NA CSAKLSGGETQYF
TRBV20-1 many CSASSDSLSYNEQFF
TRBV7-2 NA CASSLGSGGAREQYF
TRBV15 NA CATSRGTATDTQYF
TRBV7-9 NA CASSLVAGGGYTF
TRBV20-1 NA CSACVGGGLETQYF
TRBV2 many CASGSSGGVPYNEQFF
TRBV7-9 NA CASSPTEREGHEQYF
TRBV19 NA CATSSGREVEKLFF
TRBV5-1 NA CASSPPGRLDYGYTF
TRBV29-1 NA CSVLQGRPNSGNTIYF
TRBV7-2 NA CASSLTSRLGSDYGYTF
TRBV2 NA CAGRIGNTEAFF
TRBV20-1 NA CSGGEGETQYF
TRBV7-6 NA CASSFGSADTQYF
TRBV6-1 NA CASSEAGESSYEQYF
TRBV2 NA CARRTQTNTEAFF
TRBV7-8 NA CASSLAVVRAYEQYF